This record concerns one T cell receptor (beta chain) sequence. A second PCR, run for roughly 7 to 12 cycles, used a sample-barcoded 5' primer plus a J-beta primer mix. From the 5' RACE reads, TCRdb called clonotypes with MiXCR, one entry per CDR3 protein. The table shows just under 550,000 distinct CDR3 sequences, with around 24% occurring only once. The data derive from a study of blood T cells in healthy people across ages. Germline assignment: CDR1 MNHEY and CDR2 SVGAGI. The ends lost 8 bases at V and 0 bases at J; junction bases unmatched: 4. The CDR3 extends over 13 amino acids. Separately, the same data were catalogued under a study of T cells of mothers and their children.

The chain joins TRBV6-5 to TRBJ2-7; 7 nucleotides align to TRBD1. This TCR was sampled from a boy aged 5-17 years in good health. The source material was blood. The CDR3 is CASSGTASYEQYF. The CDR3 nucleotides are TGTGCCAGCTCCGGGACAGCCTCCTACGAGCAGTACTTC.